These 17 T cell receptor beta chains were all obtained from the same sample, sequenced in a study of T-cell reconstitution after alpha-beta-depleted transplantation in children. The authors prepared the TCRbeta library with unique molecular identifiers. TCRdb used MiXCR to reprocess the PCR reads, holding one entry per CDR3 protein. The table records 600,000 to 700,000 distinct CDR3 sequences, around a sixth of them present only once. Specimen: PBMCs from the stem cell graft donor, collected from the stem cell graft. These TCRs come from a human donor who donated a stem cell graft to a child with acute myeloid leukemia.

The gene calls are TRBV12-3 or TRBV12-4 and TRBJ2-2; D is ambiguous. This CDR3 is 15 amino acids long. Trimming stripped 5 bases from V and 1 base from J, with 11 bases between. CDR3 sequence (DNA): TGTGCCAGCAGTGACCCGACGAGGAACACCGGGGAGCTGTTTTTT. It codes for CASSDPTRNTGELFF.

This clonotype was observed many times. V gene TRBV20-1 combines with J gene TRBJ2-2; the D gene is possibly TRBD1 (6 bases). Germline V lookup: CDR1 DFQATT, CDR2 SNEGSKA (reference sequence). Between the trimmed V and J ends, which lost 1 base and 5 bases, there was a span of 14 bases. CDR3 size: 15 residues. This CDR3 is CSARVYNRETGELFF. The CDR3 DNA follows: TGCAGTGCTAGAGTCTATAACAGGGAGACCGGGGAGCTGTTTTTT.

The sample holds a few counts of this clonotype. The chain combines TRBV12-3 or TRBV12-4 with TRBJ2-1, with D perhaps matching TRBD1 or TRBD2 (6 bases each). Trimming removed 3 bases from V and 6 bases from J, with 9 bases in between. CDR3 length equals 13 residues. The CDR3 bases are TGTGCCAGCAGTTTCCCGGGGGCCAATGAGCAGTTCTTC. Protein sequence: CASSFPGANEQFF.

The chain is built from TRBV28 and TRBJ2-3; no firm D call. Germline CDR1 reads MDHEN; CDR2 reads SYDVKM. V lost 7 bases, J lost 6 bases, and 11 bases lay in between. CDR3 length: 12 residues. This CDR3 reads CASIGPWDTQYF. CDR3 in DNA: TGTGCCAGCATTGGTCCTTGGGATACGCAGTATTTT.

This chain links TRBV20-1 with TRBJ1-3; D gene uncertain. The CDR3 length is 15 residues. Germline-derived CDR1 and CDR2 are DFQATT and SNEGSKA (reference sequence). V was clipped by 0 bases and J by 4 bases, with 13 bases between them. This CDR3 reads CSARDPAGKGNTIYF. DNA of the CDR3: TGCAGTGCTAGAGATCCGGCGGGGAAAGGAAACACCATATATTTT.

This clonotype turned up a few times. This chain connects TRBV7-6 to TRBJ2-5; 7 nucleotides agree with TRBD1. CDR1 is SGHVS, CDR2 FNYEAQ, per germline. With V trimmed by 3 bases and J by 2 bases, 6 bases remained unmatched. The CDR3 is 15 residues long. As DNA, the CDR3 is TGTGCCAGCAGCTTCGCCGACAGGGCTCAAGAGACCCAGTACTTC. It yields the protein CASSFADRAQETQYF.

This clonotype was seen many times. The chain couples TRBV5-6 to TRBJ1-1; 9 bases map to TRBD1. Germline CDR1 is SGHDT and CDR2 is YYEEEE. Trimming took 4 bases from V and 6 from J; bases not matched to a gene: 7. This CDR3 contains 14 residues. In DNA form, the CDR3 reads TGTGCCAGCAGCCCTGGGACAGGGTTTTCTGAAGCTTTCTTT. Encoded protein: CASSPGTGFSEAFF.

This clonotype appeared many times. The V call is TRBV6-1, the J call TRBJ2-1, with 9 bases fitting TRBD1. The V gene's germline CDR1 is MNHNS and CDR2 SASEGT. The CDR3 is 15 amino acids. V dropped 5 bases and J dropped 1; count of bases not matched to a gene: 3. Written as DNA, the CDR3 is TGTGCCAGCAGTCCGACAGGGGGATCCTACAATGAGCAGTTCTTC. It translates to CASSPTGGSYNEQFF.

This clonotype was detected ten times or more. The genes are TRBV20-1 and TRBJ2-6; a possible D gene is TRBD2 (5 bases). The germline V gene encodes CDR1 DFQATT and CDR2 SNEGSKA (reference sequence). The CDR3 is 14 amino acids. Between the trimmed V and J ends, which lost 2 bases and 2 bases, there was a span of 7 bases. Written as DNA, the CDR3 is TGCAGTGCTAGATCCGGGACTGGGGCCAACGTCCTGACTTTC. Protein sequence: CSARSGTGANVLTF.

This clonotype was picked up many times. The genes are TRBV7-2 and TRBJ1-2, with 8 bases fitting TRBD1. Trimming at V came to 0 bases and at J to 8 bases, leaving 2 bases not matched to a gene. Looked up from germline, CDR1 is SGHTA and CDR2 is FQGNSA. The CDR3 has 13 residues. In nucleotides, the CDR3 is TGTGCCAGCAGCTTAGCGACAGGGGTAGGCTACACCTTC. It encodes CASSLATGVGYTF.

This clonotype has a handful of counts. The chain uses TRBV12-3 or TRBV12-4 and TRBJ1-5; 8 nucleotides align to TRBD1. V lost 3 bases, J lost 10 bases, and 14 bases stayed unmatched. The CDR3 loop spans 16 amino acids. The CDR3 DNA sequence: TGTGCCAGCAGTTTCCCACCGGGACAGGCCGGTGGTCCCCAGCATTTT. It specifies CASSFPPGQAGGPQHF.

This clonotype has only a few counts. The chain has TRBV20-1 and TRBJ1-1; D remains unclear. The CDR3 contains 14 residues. CDR1 is DFQATT, CDR2 SNEGSKA, per germline (reference sequence). V was shortened by 3 bases and J by 1 base, with 12 bases between the two germline ends. CDR3: CSASGGKGNTEAFF. The CDR3 DNA reads TGCAGTGCTAGCGGAGGAAAGGGGAACACTGAAGCTTTCTTT.

This clonotype was counted many times. This chain links TRBV5-1 with TRBJ2-1; D possibly corresponds to TRBD2 (6 bases). Germline CDR1 reads SGHRS; CDR2 reads YFSETQ. CDR3 length equals 15 residues. The V and J ends lost 4 bases and 0 bases respectively, with 11 bases between them. CDR3: CASSAGLSSYNEQFF. CDR3 DNA sequence: TGCGCCAGCAGCGCAGGACTAAGCTCCTACAATGAGCAGTTCTTC.

The chain uses TRBV29-1 and TRBJ2-3; weak D call: TRBD1 (5 bases). Trimming left V 2 bases short and J 2 bases short, with 14 bases between. The germline CDR1 and CDR2 sequences are SQVTM and ANQGSEA. This CDR3 has 15 amino acids. CDR3 nucleotide sequence: TGCAGCGTTGAATTCTCAGGGTCCCTCACAGATACGCAGTATTTT. Translated, it gives CSVEFSGSLTDTQYF.

This clonotype has just a few counts. The chain recombines TRBV10-2 with TRBJ2-7; D is unresolved. The CDR3 totals 13 residues. The germline gives CDR1 WSHSY, CDR2 SAAADI. Trimming pared 3 bases from V and 2 bases from J, leaving 8 bases between. CDR3 amino acids: CASSEKPPYEQYV. For the CDR3, the DNA is TGCGCCAGCAGTGAAAAACCGCCCTACGAGCAGTACGTC.

This clonotype has ten or more counts. V is TRBV27 and J is TRBJ2-1; D may match TRBD1 or TRBD2 (6 bases each). V shed 10 bases and J shed 4 bases, with 20 bases lying between them. The CDR3 runs to 15 residues. Germline-derived CDR1 and CDR2 are MNHEY and SMNVEV (reference sequence). The CDR3 loop reads CATHEGGPVYNEQFF. In DNA, the CDR3 is TGTGCCACTCACGAGGGGGGTCCGGTATACAATGAGCAGTTCTTC.

This clonotype was seen a handful of times. The rearrangement joins TRBV20-1 to TRBJ2-7, with D possibly being TRBD1 or TRBD2 (5 bases each). Germline CDR1 reads DFQATT; CDR2 reads SNEGSKA (reference sequence). The CDR3 has 14 residues. Deletions cut 3 bases from V and 6 bases from J, with 18 bases between. The CDR3 protein is CSARPVKGRPEQYF. The CDR3 DNA is TGCAGTGCTAGGCCCGTAAAGGGACGGCCCGAGCAGTACTTC.